These 7 T cell receptor beta chains share one sample of origin, sequenced in a study of shared T cell receptors in the human thymus. The assay was immunoSEQ multiplex PCR, and TCRdb's table has in-frame clones only and misses some. Here the sample spans approximately 730,000 clones, 80% to 90% being singletons. This same sample was also taken into another study, of human thymus T cells.

Sequencing input: thymocytes. Receptor source: a girl less than two years old with a congenital heart defect.

This clone was recorded only once. This chain connects TRBV10-1 to TRBJ2-5, with TRBD2 matching over 7 bases. The CDR3 extends over 16 amino acids. The germline V gene encodes CDR1 WNHNN and CDR2 SYGVQD (reference sequence). With V trimmed by 1 base and J by 1 base, 6 bases remained unmatched. The chain's CDR3 is CASSEWASGVQETQYF. CDR3 in DNA: TGCGCCAGCAGTGAGTGGGCTAGCGGAGTCCAAGAGACCCAGTACTTC.

V is TRBV4-3 and J is TRBJ2-3; 8 nucleotides agree with TRBD1. The CDR3 totals 16 residues. Germline CDR1 is LGHNA and CDR2 is YSLEER. The V gene end was trimmed by 5 bases and the J gene end by 3 bases; junction bases not matched to a gene: 10. The CDR3 protein is CASSGPGGVRTDTQYF. The CDR3 nucleotides are TGCGCCAGCAGCGGGCCAGGGGGCGTGAGGACAGATACGCAGTATTTT.

V gene TRBV28 combines with J gene TRBJ1-2, with D perhaps matching TRBD1 (6 bases). The CDR3 loop spans 16 amino acids. Germline CDR1 and CDR2: MDHEN and SYDVKM. The V end was cut by 4 bases, the J end by 5 bases, with 20 bases between. The CDR3 region has the DNA TGTGCCAGCAGTTATCAGGGAGGGGGGCGTCGGTATGGCTACACCTTC. It codes for CASSYQGGGRRYGYTF.

This chain connects TRBV6-5 to TRBJ1-2; D gene ambiguous. The CDR3 spans 13 residues. V was clipped by 0 bases and J by 7 bases, with 9 bases between them. Germline V CDR1 and CDR2: MNHEY, SVGAGI. CDR3 loop: CASSYSRTRGYTF. The DNA for the CDR3 is TGTGCCAGCAGTTACTCGAGGACTCGTGGCTACACCTTC.

The rearrangement links TRBV10-3 to TRBJ1-1; possible D gene TRBD1, 5 bases. CDR1 and CDR2 from the germline V gene are ENHRY and SYGVKD. V was shortened by 2 bases and J by 4 bases, with 20 bases between the two germline ends. This CDR3 is built from 17 residues. The DNA of the CDR3 is TGTGCCATCAGTGAGCCTCCAGAGGTCGGGGGGAGCACTGAAGCTTTCTTT. It translates to CAISEPPEVGGSTEAFF.

This rearrangement joins TRBV5-1 to TRBJ2-5, with 13 positions matching TRBD2. Germline V gene data show CDR1 as SGHRS and CDR2 as YFSETQ. Losses at the gene ends were 4 bases for V and 0 bases for J; bases not matched to a gene: 9. The CDR3 loop spans 18 amino acids. DNA of the CDR3: TGCGCCAGCAGCAAATGGGGGGGGACTAGCGGGGACCAAGAGACCCAGTACTTC. Its protein is CASSKWGGTSGDQETQYF.

The gene calls are TRBV18 and TRBJ1-1, with TRBD1 as a possible D gene (6 bases). V lost 2 bases to trimming and J lost 11 bases, with 15 bases between them. The CDR3 sequence is 13 residues long. Germline V gene data show CDR1 as KGHSH and CDR2 as LQKENI. The CDR3 loop reads CASSPGQLGGAFF. The CDR3 bases are TGTGCCAGCTCACCAGGACAGCTGGGAGGGGCTTTCTTT.